This T cell receptor beta chain was profiled in a study of T cell responses to AZD1222 COVID-19 vaccine. Study observations and caveats: Clonal diversity may have been underestimated in mostly white British donors. Only 5 or 6 people who got AZD1222 tested seropositive at baseline. Spike-spanning, vaccine-associated CD4 TCRs were dominant at 160-218 and 743-854.

This CDR3 contains 17 residues. V was shortened by 1 base and J by 4 bases, with 18 bases between the two germline ends. Germline CDR1 reads KGHSH; CDR2 reads LQKENI. Produced via immunoSEQ multiplex PCR; TCRdb's table is partial and in-frame only. The table lists 150,000 to 200,000 clones, around 88% of them singletons, with around 10% in the top ten. A remark on this clone: Antigen unknown.

The sequencing used peripheral blood, collected 28 days after the second AZD1222 dose. V usage is TRBV18 and J usage is TRBJ2-3, with TRBD2 as a possible D gene (6 bases). The clonotype comes from an adult who received the AZD1222 COVID-19 vaccine. Here the CDR3 reads CASSPLGGERVADTQYF. DNA for the CDR3: TGTGCCAGCTCACCACTCGGCGGGGAGAGAGTGGCAGATACGCAGTATTTT.